This passage covers 5 T cell receptor beta chains from one sample sequenced in a study of shared clonotypes between healthy human individuals. Clones were read by immunoSEQ multiplex PCR, and TCRdb kept only the in-frame ones, dropping some. In the table there are about 380,000 clones, just over 95% of which are singletons. Sequenced material: memory CD8+ T cells sorted from blood. Subset described: CD45RO+ cells pooled with CCR7-negative TemRA cells. These receptors were taken from a man between 25 and 39 years old in good health.

The CDR3 here is CASSTRERGEQYF. CDR3 DNA: TGTGCCAGCAGCACGCGCGAGAGGGGCGAGCAGTACTTC. The rearrangement joins TRBV7-8 to TRBJ2-7; D possibly matches TRBD1 or TRBD2 (5 bases each). Germline V gene sequence: CDR1 SGHVS, CDR2 FQNEAQ. V lost 5 bases to trimming and J lost 6 bases, with 14 bases between them. This CDR3 has 13 amino acids. Together with reference TRBV7-8 and TRBJ2-7, the CDR3 gives the full variable domain: GAGVSQSPRYKVAKRGQDVALRCDPISGHVSLFWYQQALGQGPEFLTYFQNEAQLDKSGLPSDRFFAERPEGSVSTLKIQRTQQEDSAVYLCASSTRERGEQYFGPGTRLTVT.

The chain links TRBV11-2 to TRBJ2-3, with 9 bases identical to TRBD2. There are 17 residues in the CDR3. V was pared by 4 bases and J by 0 bases, with 8 bases of the junction left unmatched. Germline V lookup: CDR1 SGHAT, CDR2 FQNNGV. The CDR3 coding sequence is TGTGCCAGCAGCTCTAGACTAGCGGTAACTAGCACAGATACGCAGTATTTT. Amino acid sequence: CASSSRLAVTSTDTQYF. The whole variable domain, remainder taken from reference TRBV11-2 and TRBJ2-3, is EAGVAQSPRYKIIEKRQSVAFWCNPISGHATLYWYQQILGQGPKLLIQFQNNGVVDDSQLPKDRFSAERLKGVDSTLKIQPAKLEDSAVYLCASSSRLAVTSTDTQYFGPGTRLTVL.

The chain joins TRBV2 to TRBJ2-3; 15 bases are a match to TRBD2. V gave up 6 bases and J gave up 3 bases; unmatched junction bases: 7. This CDR3 spans 17 amino acids. Germline V CDR1 and CDR2: SNHLY, FYNNEI. The CDR3 sequence: CASRGAGTSGRTDTQYF. In DNA form, the CDR3 reads TGTGCCAGCAGGGGGGCCGGGACTAGCGGGAGGACAGATACGCAGTATTTT.

The gene calls are TRBV2 and TRBJ2-1; 13 positions match TRBD2. V shed 6 bases, J shed 9 bases, and the junction held 14 bases outside the gene matches. Germline CDR1 is SNHLY and CDR2 is FYNNEI. CDR3 length equals 17 residues. CDR3 DNA: TGTGCCAGCAGCCTGGGTGTCCCTGGACTAGCGGGAGCTGAGCAGTTCTTC. It specifies CASSLGVPGLAGAEQFF.

V and J are TRBV6-1 and TRBJ2-1; 14 bases align to TRBD2. After removal of 6 bases from V and 9 bases from J, the junction contained 7 bases not matched to a gene. Germline CDR1 and CDR2: MNHNS and SASEGT. The CDR3 has 15 amino acids. The CDR3 sequence is CASRAGTSGSLEQFF. The DNA of the CDR3 is TGTGCCAGCAGGGCCGGGACTAGCGGGAGTCTTGAGCAGTTCTTC.